The clone carrying this T cell receptor beta chain was recorded once. The antigen is undetermined. It was 5'RACE with constant-segment primers that produced the TCR alpha and TCR beta cDNA libraries, which carried sample barcodes and UMIs. TCRdb recomputed calls from the 5' RACE reads with MiXCR, one row per CDR3 protein. The data show about 400,000 distinct CDR3 sequences, around 17% seen once. This sample is drawn from a study of T-cell memory formation after mild COVID-19. Findings and limits, study-wide: Clones from the second wave (peaking day 37) had unconfirmed SARS-CoV-2 specificity. Balance between CD4 and CD8 was seen in clones contracting day 15 to 85, and a CD4+ lean was seen in later expanders. Pre-infection memory carried some responding clones, suggesting that cross-reactive memory joined.

Germline trimming cut 5 bases from V and 6 bases from J; bases unmatched to any gene: 12. Germline V gene data show CDR1 as SGHTA and CDR2 as FQGTGA. The CDR3 has 16 residues. V and J are TRBV7-3 and TRBJ2-3; 9 nucleotides align to TRBD1. This receptor was identified in a man between 18 and 29 years old who had mild COVID-19 (a few samples of this study predate the infection). Cell type and time point are not known. The specimen was PBMCs or a T cell subset sorted from them (not recorded which). The CDR3 region has the DNA TGTGCCAGCAGCCCACCATGGTTGACAGGGGGTGATACGCAGTATTTT. It codes for CASSPPWLTGGDTQYF.